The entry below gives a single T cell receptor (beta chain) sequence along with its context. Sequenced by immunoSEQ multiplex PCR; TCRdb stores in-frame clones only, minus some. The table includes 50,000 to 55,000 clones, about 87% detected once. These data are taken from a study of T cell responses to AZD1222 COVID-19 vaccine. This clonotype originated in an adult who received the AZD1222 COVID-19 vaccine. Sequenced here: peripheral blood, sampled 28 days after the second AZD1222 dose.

This CDR3 is CATSRGGQGRSPLHF. The CDR3 region has the DNA TGTGCCACCAGCAGAGGGGGACAGGGTCGTTCACCCCTCCACTTT. The chain carries TRBV15 and TRBJ1-6; 9 bases are shared with TRBD1. V trimming: 1 base; J trimming: 9 bases; junction bases outside the gene matches: 4. CDR1 is LNHNV and CDR2 is YYDKDF in the germline V gene (reference sequence). This CDR3 has 15 residues.